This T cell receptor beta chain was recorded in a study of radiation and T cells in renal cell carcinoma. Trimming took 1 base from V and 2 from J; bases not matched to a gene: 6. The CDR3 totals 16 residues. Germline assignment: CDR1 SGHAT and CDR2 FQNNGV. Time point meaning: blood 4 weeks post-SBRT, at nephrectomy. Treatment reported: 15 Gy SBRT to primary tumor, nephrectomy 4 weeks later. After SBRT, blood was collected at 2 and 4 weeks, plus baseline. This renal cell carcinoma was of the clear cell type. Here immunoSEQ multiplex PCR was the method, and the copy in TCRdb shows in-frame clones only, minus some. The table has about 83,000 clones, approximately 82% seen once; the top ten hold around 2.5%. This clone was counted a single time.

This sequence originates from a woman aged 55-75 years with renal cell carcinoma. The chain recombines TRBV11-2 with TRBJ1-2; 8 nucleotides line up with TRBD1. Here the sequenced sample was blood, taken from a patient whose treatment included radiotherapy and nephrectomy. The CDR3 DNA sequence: TGTGCCAGCAGCTTAGGTCGGACAGGGTACAACTATGGCTACACCTTC. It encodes CASSLGRTGYNYGYTF.